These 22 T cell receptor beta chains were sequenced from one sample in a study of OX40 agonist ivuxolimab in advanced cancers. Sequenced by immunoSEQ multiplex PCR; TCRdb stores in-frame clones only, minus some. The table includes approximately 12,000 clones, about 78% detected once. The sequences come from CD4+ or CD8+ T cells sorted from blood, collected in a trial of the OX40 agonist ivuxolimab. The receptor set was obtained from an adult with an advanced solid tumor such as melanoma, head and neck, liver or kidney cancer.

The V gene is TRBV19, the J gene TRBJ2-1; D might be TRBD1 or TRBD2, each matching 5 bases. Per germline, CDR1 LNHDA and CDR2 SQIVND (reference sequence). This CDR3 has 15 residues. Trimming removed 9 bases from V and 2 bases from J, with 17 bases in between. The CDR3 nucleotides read TGTGCCAGCACAATCGGGACGGTAACCTACAATGAGCAGTTCTTC. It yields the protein CASTIGTVTYNEQFF. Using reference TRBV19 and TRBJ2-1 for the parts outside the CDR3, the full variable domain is DGGITQSPKYLFRKEGQNVTLSCEQNLNHDAMYWYRQDPGQGLRLIYYSQIVNDFQKGDIAEGYSVSREKKESFPLTVTSAQKNPTAFYLCASTIGTVTYNEQFFGPGTRLTVL.

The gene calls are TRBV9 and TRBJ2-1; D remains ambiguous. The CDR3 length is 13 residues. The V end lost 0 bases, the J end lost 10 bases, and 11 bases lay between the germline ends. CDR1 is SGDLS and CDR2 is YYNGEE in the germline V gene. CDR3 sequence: CASSVVQGYEQFF. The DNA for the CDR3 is TGTGCCAGCAGCGTAGTTCAAGGGTACGAGCAGTTCTTC.

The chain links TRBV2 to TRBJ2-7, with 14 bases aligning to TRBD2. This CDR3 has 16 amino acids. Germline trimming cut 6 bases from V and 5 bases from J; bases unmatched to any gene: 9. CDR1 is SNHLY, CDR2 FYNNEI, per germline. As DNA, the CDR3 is TGTGCCAGCAGCGCCGTGGGGACTAGCGGGGGAGACGAGCAGTACTTC. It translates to CASSAVGTSGGDEQYF. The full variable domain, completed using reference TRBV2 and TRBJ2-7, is EPEVTQTPSHQVTQMGQEVILRCVPISNHLYFYWYRQILGQKVEFLVSFYNNEISEKSEIFDDQFSVERPDGSNFTLKIRSTKLEDSAMYFCASSAVGTSGGDEQYFGPGTRLTVT.

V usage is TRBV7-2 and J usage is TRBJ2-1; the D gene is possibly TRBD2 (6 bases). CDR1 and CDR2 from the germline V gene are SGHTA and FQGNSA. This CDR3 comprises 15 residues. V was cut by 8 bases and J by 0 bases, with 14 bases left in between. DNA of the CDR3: TGTGCCAGCCAGCGGCGGGAAGGCTCCTACAATGAGCAGTTCTTC. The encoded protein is CASQRREGSYNEQFF.

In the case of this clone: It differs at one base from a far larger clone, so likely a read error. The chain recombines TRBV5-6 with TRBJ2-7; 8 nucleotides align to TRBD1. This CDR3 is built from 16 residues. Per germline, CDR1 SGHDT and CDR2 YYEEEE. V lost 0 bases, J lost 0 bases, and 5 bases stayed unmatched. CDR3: CASSLEGQAASYEQYF. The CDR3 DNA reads TGTGCCAGCAGCTTGGAGGGACAGGCTGCCTCCTACGAGCAGTACTTC. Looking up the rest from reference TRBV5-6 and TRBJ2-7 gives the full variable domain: DAGVTQSPTHLIKTRGQQVTLRCSPKSGHDTVSWYQQALGQGPQFIFQYYEEEERQRGNFPDRFSGHQFPNYSSELNVNALLLGDSALYLCASSLEGQAASYEQYFGPGTRLTVT.

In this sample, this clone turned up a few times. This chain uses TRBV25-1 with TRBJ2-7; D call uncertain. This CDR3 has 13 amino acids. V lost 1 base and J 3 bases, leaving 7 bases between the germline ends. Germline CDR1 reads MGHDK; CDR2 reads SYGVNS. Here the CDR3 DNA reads TGTGCCAGCAGTGAATCCCCCGGCTACGAGCAGTACTTC. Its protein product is CASSESPGYEQYF.

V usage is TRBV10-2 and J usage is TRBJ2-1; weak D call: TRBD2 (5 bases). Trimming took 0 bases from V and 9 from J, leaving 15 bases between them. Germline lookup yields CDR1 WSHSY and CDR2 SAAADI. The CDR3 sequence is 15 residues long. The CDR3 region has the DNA TGCGCCAGCAGTGAGTCTTCACCAGGAGGCGGTGAGCAGTTCTTC. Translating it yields CASSESSPGGGEQFF.

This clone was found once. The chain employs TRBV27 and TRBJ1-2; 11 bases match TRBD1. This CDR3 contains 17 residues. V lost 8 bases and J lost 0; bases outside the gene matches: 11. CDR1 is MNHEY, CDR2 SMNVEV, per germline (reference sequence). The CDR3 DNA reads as TGTGCCAGCGGCCGACCGGGACAGGGGGTTTCTAACTATGGCTACACCTTC. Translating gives CASGRPGQGVSNYGYTF.

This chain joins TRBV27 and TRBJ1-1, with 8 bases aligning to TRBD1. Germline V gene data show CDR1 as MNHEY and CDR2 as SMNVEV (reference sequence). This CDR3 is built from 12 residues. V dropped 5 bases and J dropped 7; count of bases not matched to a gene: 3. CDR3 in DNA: TGTGCCAGCAGTGACAGGGGAGGTGAAGCTTTCTTT. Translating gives CASSDRGGEAFF.

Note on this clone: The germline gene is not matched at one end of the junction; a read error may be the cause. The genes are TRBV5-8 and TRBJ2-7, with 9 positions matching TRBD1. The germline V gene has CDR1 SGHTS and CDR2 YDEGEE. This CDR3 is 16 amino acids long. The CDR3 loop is CASRLGTGPLSYEQYF. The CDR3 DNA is TGTGCCAGCAGGTTGGGGACAGGGCCCCTCTCCTACGAGCAGTACTTC.

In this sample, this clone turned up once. The CDR3 nucleotides are TGTGCCAGCACCCCTCCCCGGATGAACACTGAAGCTTTCTTT. Its translation: CASTPPRMNTEAFF. The chain links TRBV7-8 to TRBJ1-1; D call uncertain. CDR1 is SGHVS, CDR2 FQNEAQ, per germline. With 7 bases removed from V and 0 bases from J, the gap between germline ends came to 12 bases. The CDR3 contains 14 residues.

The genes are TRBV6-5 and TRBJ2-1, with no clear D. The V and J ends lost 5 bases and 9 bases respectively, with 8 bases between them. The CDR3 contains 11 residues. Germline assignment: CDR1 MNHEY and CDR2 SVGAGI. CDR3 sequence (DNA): TGTGCCAGCAGTGAACCCGGTGAGCAGTTCTTC. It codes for CASSEPGEQFF.

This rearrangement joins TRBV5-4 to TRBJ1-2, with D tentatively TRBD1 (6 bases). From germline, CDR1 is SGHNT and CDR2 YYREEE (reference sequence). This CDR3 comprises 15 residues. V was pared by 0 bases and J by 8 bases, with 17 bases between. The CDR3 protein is CASSLDGGGAVGYTF. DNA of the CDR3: TGTGCCAGCAGCTTGGATGGGGGGGGCGCGGTGGGCTACACCTTC. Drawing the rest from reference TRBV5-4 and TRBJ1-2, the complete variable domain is ETGVTQSPTHLIKTRGQQVTLRCSSQSGHNTVSWYQQALGQGPQFIFQYYREEENGRGNFPPRFSGLQFPNYSSELNVNALELDDSALYLCASSLDGGGAVGYTFGSGTRLTVV.

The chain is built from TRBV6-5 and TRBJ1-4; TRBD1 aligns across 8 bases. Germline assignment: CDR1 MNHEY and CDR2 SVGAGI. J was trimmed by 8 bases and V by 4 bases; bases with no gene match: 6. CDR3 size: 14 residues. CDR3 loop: CASSSGQGFEKLFF. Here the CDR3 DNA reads TGTGCCAGCAGTTCCGGACAGGGTTTCGAAAAACTGTTTTTT.

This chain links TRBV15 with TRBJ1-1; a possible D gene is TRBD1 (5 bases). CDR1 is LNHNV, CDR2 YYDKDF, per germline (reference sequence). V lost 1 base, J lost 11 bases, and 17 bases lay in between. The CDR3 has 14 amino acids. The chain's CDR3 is CATSRGDRLREAFF. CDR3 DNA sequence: TGTGCCACCAGCAGAGGGGACCGTCTCCGGGAGGCTTTCTTT.

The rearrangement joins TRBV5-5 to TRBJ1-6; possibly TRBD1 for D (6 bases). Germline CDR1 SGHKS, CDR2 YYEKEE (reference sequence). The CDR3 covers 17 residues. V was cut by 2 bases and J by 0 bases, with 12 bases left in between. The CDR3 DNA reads TGTGCCAGCAGCTTTGGTTCAGGGGACTCCTATAATTCACCCCTCCACTTT. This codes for CASSFGSGDSYNSPLHF.

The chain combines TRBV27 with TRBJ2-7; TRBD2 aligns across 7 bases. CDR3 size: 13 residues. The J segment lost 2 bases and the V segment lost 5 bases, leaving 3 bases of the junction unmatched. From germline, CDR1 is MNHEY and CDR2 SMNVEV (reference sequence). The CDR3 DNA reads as TGTGCCAGCAGTCCTGGACTAGCCTACGAGCAGTACTTC. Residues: CASSPGLAYEQYF.

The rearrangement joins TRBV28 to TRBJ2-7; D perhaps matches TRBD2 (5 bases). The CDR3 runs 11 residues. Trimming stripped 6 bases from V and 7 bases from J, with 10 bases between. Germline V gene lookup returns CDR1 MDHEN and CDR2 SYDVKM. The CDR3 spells CASRRGREQYF. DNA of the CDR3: TGTGCCAGCAGACGGGGTCGGGAGCAGTACTTC.

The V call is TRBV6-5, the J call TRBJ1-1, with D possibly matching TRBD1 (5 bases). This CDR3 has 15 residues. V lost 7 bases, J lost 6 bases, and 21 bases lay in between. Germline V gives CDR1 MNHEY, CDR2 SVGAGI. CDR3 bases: TGTGCCAGCAATCTCCTTCGGGACCCCCTCGCTGAAGCTTTCTTT. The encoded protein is CASNLLRDPLAEAFF.

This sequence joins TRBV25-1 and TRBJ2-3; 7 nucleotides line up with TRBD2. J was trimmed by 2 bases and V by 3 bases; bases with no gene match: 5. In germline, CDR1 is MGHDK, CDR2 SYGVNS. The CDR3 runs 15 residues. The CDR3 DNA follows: TGTGCCAGCAGTGACATACGGGACTACACAGATACGCAGTATTTT. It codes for CASSDIRDYTDTQYF.

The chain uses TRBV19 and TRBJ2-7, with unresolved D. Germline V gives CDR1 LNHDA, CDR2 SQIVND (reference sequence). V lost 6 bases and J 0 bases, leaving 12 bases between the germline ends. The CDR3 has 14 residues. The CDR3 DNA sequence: TGTGCCAGTAGATCGACTGCAATCTCCTACGAGCAGTACTTC. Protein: CASRSTAISYEQYF.

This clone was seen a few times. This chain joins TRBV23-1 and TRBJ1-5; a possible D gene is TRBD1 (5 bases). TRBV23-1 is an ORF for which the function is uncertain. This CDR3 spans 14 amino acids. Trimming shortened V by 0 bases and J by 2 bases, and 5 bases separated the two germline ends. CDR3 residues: CASSQSGRNQPQHF. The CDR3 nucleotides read TGCGCCAGCAGTCAATCGGGACGCAATCAGCCCCAGCATTTT.